A selection of T cell receptor beta chains follows, all from one sample in a study of T-cell memory formation after mild COVID-19. TCRdb reanalysed the 5' RACE reads using MiXCR and keeps one entry per CDR3 protein. The profile covers roughly 340,000 distinct CDR3 sequences, with roughly 19% appearing a single time and 21% taken by the ten largest. The source material was PBMCs or a T cell subset sorted from them (not recorded which). The receptors derive from a young man who had mild COVID-19 (a few samples of this study predate the infection). Cell type and time point are not known. Each CDR3 is given with its conserved first and last residue. A D gene is named only where the DNA matches it firmly. Not all rows give a size; the values are once, few, many and, for expanded clones, a class.

len: 14; abundance: NA; d_gene: NA; j_gene: TRBJ1-2; v_gene: TRBV7-6; CDR3nt: TGTGCCAGCAGCTTCAGAAAAGGGGGGGATGGCTACACCTTC; CDR3aa: CASSFRKGGDGYTF
len: 13; abundance: NA; d_gene: NA; j_gene: TRBJ1-2; v_gene: TRBV6-5; CDR3nt: TGTGCCAGCAGACTCGGACAACCCTATGGCTACACCTTC; CDR3aa: CASRLGQPYGYTF
len: 13; abundance: NA; d_gene: NA; j_gene: TRBJ1-5; v_gene: TRBV6-6; CDR3nt: TGTGCCAGCAGTTACGAGGGAAATCAGCCCCAGCATTTT; CDR3aa: CASSYEGNQPQHF
len: 15; abundance: NA; d_gene: TRBD2; j_gene: TRBJ2-1; v_gene: TRBV9; CDR3nt: TGTGCCAGCAGCGTCAGCGGGGGGGGTTACAATGAGCAGTTCTTC; CDR3aa: CASSVSGGGYNEQFF
len: 12; abundance: NA; d_gene: NA; j_gene: TRBJ1-2; v_gene: TRBV28; CDR3nt: TGTGCCAGCAGTCAGATTAGCTATGGCTACACCTTC; CDR3aa: CASSQISYGYTF
len: 14; abundance: NA; d_gene: TRBD2; j_gene: TRBJ2-3; v_gene: TRBV5-1; CDR3nt: TGCGCCAGCAGCAGCGGGGGGCCGCGGGATACGCAGTATTTT; CDR3aa: CASSSGGPRDTQYF
len: 16; abundance: NA; d_gene: NA; j_gene: TRBJ2-1; v_gene: TRBV23-1; CDR3nt: TGCGCCAGCCCCCTAGTCAGAACAGGGCAACATGGTGAGCAGTTCTTC; CDR3aa: CASPLVRTGQHGEQFF
len: 12; abundance: NA; d_gene: NA; j_gene: TRBJ1-1; v_gene: TRBV4-1; CDR3nt: TGCGCCAGCAGCCTGCCCTACACTGAAGCTTTCTTT; CDR3aa: CASSLPYTEAFF
len: 16; abundance: few; d_gene: TRBD1; j_gene: TRBJ1-5; v_gene: TRBV4-1; CDR3nt: TGCGCCAGCAGCCAAGCAGGTTCAGGGGGGGGTCAGCCCCAGCATTTT; CDR3aa: CASSQAGSGGGQPQHF
len: 15; abundance: NA; d_gene: NA; j_gene: TRBJ2-1; v_gene: TRBV7-2; CDR3nt: TGTGCCAGCAGCTCAGGCCCCCCGGAGTACAATGAGCAGTTCTTC; CDR3aa: CASSSGPPEYNEQFF
len: 16; abundance: NA; d_gene: NA; j_gene: TRBJ2-2; v_gene: TRBV6-5; CDR3nt: TGTGCCAGCAGTTACAGAGTGGCAACCCCCACCGGGGAGCTGTTTTTT; CDR3aa: CASSYRVATPTGELFF
len: 14; abundance: few; d_gene: TRBD2; j_gene: TRBJ2-1; v_gene: TRBV2; CDR3nt: TGTGCCAGCAGTGTAGCGGGGGGGCAAAATGAGCAGTTCTTC; CDR3aa: CASSVAGGQNEQFF
len: 16; abundance: few; d_gene: TRBD2; j_gene: TRBJ2-3; v_gene: TRBV5-1; CDR3nt: TGCGCCAGCAGCCCTGTCGGGACTAGCGGGGGGGATACGCAGTATTTT; CDR3aa: CASSPVGTSGGDTQYF
len: 16; abundance: few; d_gene: NA; j_gene: TRBJ2-5; v_gene: TRBV5-5; CDR3nt: TGTGCCAGCAGACACCCTTGGAGTAGGGAAGGAGAGACCCAGTACTTC; CDR3aa: CASRHPWSREGETQYF
len: 17; abundance: many; d_gene: TRBD2; j_gene: TRBJ2-1; v_gene: TRBV5-1; CDR3nt: TGCGCCAGCAGCTTCGGTAGCGGGGGCAACTCCTACAATGAGCAGTTCTTC; CDR3aa: CASSFGSGGNSYNEQFF
len: 15; abundance: few; d_gene: NA; j_gene: TRBJ1-5; v_gene: TRBV24-1; CDR3nt: TGTGCCACCAGTGATTCCGGGGGTAGCAATCAGCCCCAGCATTTT; CDR3aa: CATSDSGGSNQPQHF
len: 13; abundance: few; d_gene: NA; j_gene: TRBJ2-3; v_gene: TRBV4-2; CDR3nt: TGTGCCAGCAGCCAAGATCCCGCAGATACGCAGTATTTT; CDR3aa: CASSQDPADTQYF
len: 15; abundance: NA; d_gene: TRBD1; j_gene: TRBJ2-1; v_gene: TRBV7-3; CDR3nt: TGTGCCAGCAGCTTAGAGGGGGCAGGGAGAAATGAGCAGTTCTTC; CDR3aa: CASSLEGAGRNEQFF
len: 16; abundance: NA; d_gene: NA; j_gene: TRBJ1-2; v_gene: TRBV4-3; CDR3nt: TGCGCCAGCAGCCAGGCTGGTGCGGCGGTTGTCGAGGGCTACACCTTC; CDR3aa: CASSQAGAAVVEGYTF
len: 12; abundance: few; d_gene: NA; j_gene: TRBJ1-4; v_gene: TRBV6-6; CDR3nt: TGTGCCAGCAGTTACCTGATTGGTGAACTGTTTTTT; CDR3aa: CASSYLIGELFF
len: 16; abundance: NA; d_gene: NA; j_gene: TRBJ2-2; v_gene: TRBV7-9; CDR3nt: TGTGCCAGCAGCGTGGTGCGGGTCGCGAACACCGGGGAGCTGTTTTTT; CDR3aa: CASSVVRVANTGELFF
len: 14; abundance: NA; d_gene: NA; j_gene: TRBJ2-5; v_gene: TRBV20-1; CDR3nt: TGCAGTGCTAGTGGCGACCTACTTATAGAGACCCAGTACTTC; CDR3aa: CSASGDLLIETQYF
len: 12; abundance: NA; d_gene: TRBD2; j_gene: TRBJ2-1; v_gene: TRBV11-3; CDR3nt: TGTGCCAGCAGCGTAAGTAGCGGGGCCCAGTTCTTC; CDR3aa: CASSVSSGAQFF
len: 14; abundance: NA; d_gene: NA; j_gene: TRBJ2-5; v_gene: TRBV7-2; CDR3nt: TGTGCCAGCAGCTTAGGCAGGGCTGGAGAGACCCAGTACTTC; CDR3aa: CASSLGRAGETQYF